This T cell receptor beta chain emerged from a study of CD8 T cells in Susac syndrome. The wider study: Patients with Susac syndrome were therapy-naive, on corticosteroids, or on intravenous immunoglobulin alone at blood draw.

With random hexamers, reverse transcription was performed on roughly 0.45 to 1 ug of RNA. TCRdb reanalysed the immunoSEQ multiplex PCR reads using MiXCR and keeps one entry per CDR3 protein. The sample carries hundreds of thousands of distinct CDR3 sequences, less than 96% recorded once. This CDR3 has 15 amino acids. V was clipped by 1 base and J by 3 bases, with 11 bases between them. Germline assignment: CDR1 SGHTA and CDR2 FQGTGA. The clonotype was recovered from a human donor with Susac syndrome. Sequences were obtained from CD4+ T cells from PBMCs. The chain has TRBV7-3 and TRBJ2-3; perhaps D is TRBD1 or TRBD2 (5 bases each). The DNA of the CDR3 is TGTGCCAGCAGCTTAAGACCGGGGCGTACAGATACGCAGTATTTT. This gives the protein CASSLRPGRTDTQYF.